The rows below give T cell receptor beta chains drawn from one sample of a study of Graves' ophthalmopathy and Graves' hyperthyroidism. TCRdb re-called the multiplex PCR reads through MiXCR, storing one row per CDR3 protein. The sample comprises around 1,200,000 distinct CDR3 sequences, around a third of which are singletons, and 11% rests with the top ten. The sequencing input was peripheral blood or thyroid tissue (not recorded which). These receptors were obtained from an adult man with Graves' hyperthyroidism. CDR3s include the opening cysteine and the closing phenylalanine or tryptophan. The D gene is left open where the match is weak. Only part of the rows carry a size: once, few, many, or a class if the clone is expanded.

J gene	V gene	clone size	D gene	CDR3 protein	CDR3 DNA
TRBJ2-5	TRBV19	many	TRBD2	CASKASGQETQYF	TGTGCCAGTAAGGCTAGCGGACAAGAGACCCAGTACTTC
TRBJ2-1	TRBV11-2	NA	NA	CASSLRTVKEFF	TGTGCCAGCAGCTTACGGACTGTTAAGGAGTTCTTC
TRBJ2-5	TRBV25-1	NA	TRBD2	CASSGGLASETQYF	TGTGCCAGCAGTGGAGGACTAGCGTCAGAGACCCAGTACTTC
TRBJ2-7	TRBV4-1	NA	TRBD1	CASSQVTGVNEQYF	TGCGCCAGCAGCCAAGTGACAGGGGTTAACGAGCAGTACTTC
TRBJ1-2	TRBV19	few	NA	CASSSGEYGYTF	TGTGCCAGTAGTTCTGGCGAGTACGGCTACACCTTC
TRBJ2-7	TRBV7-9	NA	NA	CASSVEPDHYEQYF	TGTGCCAGCAGCGTAGAACCGGATCACTACGAGCAGTACTTC
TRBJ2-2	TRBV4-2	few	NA	CASSQTVFANTGELFF	TGTGCCAGCAGCCAAACAGTGTTCGCGAACACCGGGGAGCTGTTTTTT
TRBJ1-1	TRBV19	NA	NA	CASPSGRGQFAFF	TGTGCCAGTCCAAGTGGGAGAGGACAGTTTGCTTTCTTT
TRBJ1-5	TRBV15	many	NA	CATSSLLFSNQPQHF	TGTGCCACCAGCAGTCTACTTTTCAGCAATCAGCCCCAGCATTTT
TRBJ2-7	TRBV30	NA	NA	CAWSVWGLGEQYF	TGTGCCTGGAGTGTATGGGGTTTGGGCGAGCAGTACTTC
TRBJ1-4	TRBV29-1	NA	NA	CSVEWGGEEKLFF	TGCAGCGTTGAATGGGGAGGCGAAGAAAAACTGTTTTTT
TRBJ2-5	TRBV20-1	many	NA	CSAKQSSRETQYF	TGCAGTGCGAAGCAGTCCAGCCGAGAGACCCAGTACTTC
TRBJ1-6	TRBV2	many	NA	CASRDRQNSPLHF	TGTGCCAGCAGGGATAGACAGAATTCACCCCTCCACTTT
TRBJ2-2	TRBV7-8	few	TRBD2	CASSLVSGGPFTGELFF	TGTGCCAGCAGCTTAGTGAGCGGGGGCCCATTCACCGGGGAGCTGTTTTTT
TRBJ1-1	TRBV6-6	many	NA	CASSSHRQNTEAFF	TGTGCCAGCAGTTCACACCGACAGAACACTGAAGCTTTCTTT
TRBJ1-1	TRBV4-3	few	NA	CASSFPTGKNTEAFF	TGCGCCAGCAGCTTCCCCACGGGCAAGAACACTGAAGCTTTCTTT
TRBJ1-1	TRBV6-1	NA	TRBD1	CASSYSRTGVMNTEAFF	TGTGCCAGCAGTTACTCGAGGACAGGGGTCATGAACACTGAAGCTTTCTTT
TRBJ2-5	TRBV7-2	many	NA	CASSLKGGEETQYF	TGTGCCAGCAGTCTTAAGGGCGGAGAAGAGACCCAGTACTTC
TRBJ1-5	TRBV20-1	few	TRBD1	CSARDPAPGGQNQPQHF	TGCAGTGCTAGAGATCCAGCCCCGGGGGGACAGAATCAGCCCCAGCATTTT
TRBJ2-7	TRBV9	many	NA	CASMSIEYF	TGTGCCAGCATGTCAATTGAGTACTTC
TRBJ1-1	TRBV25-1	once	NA	CAHRDLNTEAFF	TGTGCGCACCGGGACCTAAACACTGAAGCTTTCTTT
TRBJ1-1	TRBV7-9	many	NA	CASTHPAEITEAFF	TGTGCCAGCACCCATCCGGCAGAAATCACTGAAGCTTTCTTT
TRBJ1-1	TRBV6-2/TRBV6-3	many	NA	CASSTNRVENTEAFF	TGTGCCAGCAGTACTAACAGGGTGGAGAACACTGAAGCTTTCTTT
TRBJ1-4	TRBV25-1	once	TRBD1	CASSLGGTGGALEKLFF	TGTGCCAGCAGCTTAGGCGGGACAGGGGGCGCGTTAGAAAAACTGTTTTTT
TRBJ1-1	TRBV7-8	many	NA	CASSWSGSPTEAFF	TGTGCCAGCAGCTGGTCAGGTTCCCCCACTGAAGCTTTCTTT
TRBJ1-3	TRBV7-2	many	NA	CASSLTRSSGNTIYF	TGTGCCAGCAGCTTGACGAGGAGCTCTGGAAACACCATATATTTT
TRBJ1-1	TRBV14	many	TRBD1	CASSPDRGWTEAFF	TGTGCCAGCAGTCCGGACAGGGGGTGGACTGAAGCTTTCTTT
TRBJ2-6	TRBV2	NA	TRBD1	CASSYDRGAGANVLTF	TGTGCCAGCAGTTACGACAGGGGGGCTGGGGCCAACGTCCTGACTTTC
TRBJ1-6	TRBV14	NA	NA	CASSLEGSSQSPHF	TGTGCCAGCAGCCTTGAAGGGAGCAGTCAGAGCCCCCACTTT
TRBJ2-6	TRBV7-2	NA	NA	CASRPGHGFSVPPVLTF	TGTGCCAGCAGACCGGGACACGGCTTCTCCGTTCCCCCCGTCCTGACTTTC
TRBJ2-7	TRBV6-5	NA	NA	CASSYSDLGGGGGQYF	TGTGCCAGCAGTTACTCGGATCTAGGGGGTGGAGGGGGGCAGTACTTC
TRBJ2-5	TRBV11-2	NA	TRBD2	CASSLDRRLAGQETQYF	TGTGCCAGCAGCTTAGATAGGAGACTAGCGGGTCAAGAGACCCAGTACTTC
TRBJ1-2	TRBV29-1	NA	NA	CSVGSIVMGYTF	TGCAGCGTTGGCTCGATTGTTATGGGCTACACCTTC
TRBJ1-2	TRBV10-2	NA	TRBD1	CASSRPGQGNYGYTF	TGTGCCAGCAGCCGCCCGGGACAGGGAAACTATGGCTACACCTTC
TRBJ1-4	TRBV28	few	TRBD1	CASSSGQVATNEKLFF	TGTGCCAGCAGTTCGGGACAGGTGGCAACTAATGAAAAACTGTTTTTT
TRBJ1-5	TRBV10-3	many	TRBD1	CAISERGLRQPQHF	TGTGCCATCAGTGAAAGGGGGCTACGGCAGCCCCAGCATTTT
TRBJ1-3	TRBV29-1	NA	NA	CSVLDGGQVNTIYF	TGCAGCGTCCTAGATGGGGGCCAGGTCAACACCATATATTTT
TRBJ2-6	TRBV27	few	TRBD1	CASSSGQGAPGANVLTF	TGTGCCAGCAGTTCGGGACAGGGGGCGCCTGGGGCCAACGTCCTGACTTTC
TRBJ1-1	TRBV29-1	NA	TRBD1	CSVHGQGYEAFF	TGCAGCGTACACGGACAGGGATATGAAGCTTTCTTT
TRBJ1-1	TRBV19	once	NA	CASTGAGMNTEAFF	TGTGCCAGTACAGGTGCAGGGATGAACACTGAAGCTTTCTTT
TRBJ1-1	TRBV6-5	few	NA	CASSWRSGTEAFF	TGTGCCAGCAGTTGGAGGTCAGGGACTGAAGCTTTCTTT
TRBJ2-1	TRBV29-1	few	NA	CSVGGDHRRFF	TGCAGCGTTGGTGGGGACCACCGACGGTTCTTC
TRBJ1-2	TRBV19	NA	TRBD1	CASRDRDSRGNTF	TGTGCCAGTAGAGACCGGGACAGCCGTGGAAACACCTTC
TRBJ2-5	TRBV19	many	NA	CASSPTGLREETQYF	TGTGCCAGTAGTCCGACGGGACTCCGGGAAGAGACCCAGTACTTC
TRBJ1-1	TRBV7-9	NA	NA	CASSPQGTRNTGAFF	TGTGCCAGCAGCCCACAGGGTACGAGGAACACTGGAGCTTTCTTT
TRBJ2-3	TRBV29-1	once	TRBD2	CSVEVPSGRGGTQYF	TGCAGCGTTGAAGTGCCTAGCGGGAGGGGGGGTACGCAGTATTTT
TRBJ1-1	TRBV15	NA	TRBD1	CATRRQGAGFF	TGTGCCACCCGTCGACAGGGGGCAGGTTTCTTT
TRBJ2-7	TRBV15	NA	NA	CATSRVPDGNYEQYF	TGTGCCACCAGCAGAGTACCCGACGGAAACTACGAGCAGTACTTC
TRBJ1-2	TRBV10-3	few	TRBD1	CAISEGQGDYGYTF	TGTGCCATCAGTGAGGGACAGGGTGACTATGGCTACACCTTC
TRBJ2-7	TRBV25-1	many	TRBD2	CASSDPSGSYEQYF	TGTGCCAGCAGTGATCCTAGCGGGAGCTACGAGCAGTACTTC
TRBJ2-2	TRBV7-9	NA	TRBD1	CASSTGGSRELFF	TGTGCCAGCAGCACAGGGGGATCGCGGGAGCTGTTTTTT
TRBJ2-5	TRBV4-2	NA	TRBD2	CASSQDRSGGGPETQYF	TGTGCCAGCAGCCAAGATCGAAGCGGGGGTGGGCCAGAGACCCAGTACTTC
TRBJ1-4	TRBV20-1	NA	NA	CSAREAVLPAGEKLFF	TGCAGTGCTAGAGAGGCCGTTCTTCCCGCGGGTGAAAAACTGTTTTTT
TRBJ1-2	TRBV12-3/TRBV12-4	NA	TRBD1	CASSLVGRWTGGWYGYTF	TGTGCCAGCAGTTTAGTTGGCCGCTGGACAGGGGGCTGGTATGGCTACACCTTC